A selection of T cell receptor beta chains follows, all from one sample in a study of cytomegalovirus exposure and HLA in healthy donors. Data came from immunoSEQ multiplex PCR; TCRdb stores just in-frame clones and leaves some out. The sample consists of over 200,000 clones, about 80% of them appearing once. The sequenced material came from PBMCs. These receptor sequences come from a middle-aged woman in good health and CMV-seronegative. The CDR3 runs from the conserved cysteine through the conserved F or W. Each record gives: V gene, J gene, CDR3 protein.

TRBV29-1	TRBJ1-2	CSVPNRENYGYTF
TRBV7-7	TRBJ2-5	CASSFGREETQYF
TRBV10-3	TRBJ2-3	CAISESRRGGQDTQYF
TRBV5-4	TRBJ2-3	CASSWDRGSDTQYF
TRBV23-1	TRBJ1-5	CASTGTGGFLCNQPQHF
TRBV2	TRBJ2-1	CASSAGINEQFF
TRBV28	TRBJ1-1	CATFTPMNTEAFF
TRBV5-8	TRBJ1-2	CASSQGGYGYTF
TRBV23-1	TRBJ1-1	CASSQGERQGDTEAFF
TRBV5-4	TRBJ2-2	CASSPQMDRVDTGELFF
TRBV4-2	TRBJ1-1	CASSQTGGARNTEAFF
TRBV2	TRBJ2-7	CASSRTGVEQYF
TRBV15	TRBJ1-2	CATSRDDRSPNYGYTF
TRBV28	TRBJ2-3	CASEASGGRYPPDTQYF
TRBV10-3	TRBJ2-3	CAIRGGQGTDTQYF
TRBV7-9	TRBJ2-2	CASTGTSFAGELFF
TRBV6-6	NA	CASRPFVQGGDEQYF
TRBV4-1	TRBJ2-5	CASSQDLGGGETQYF
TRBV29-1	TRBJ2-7	CSVPGQYEQYF
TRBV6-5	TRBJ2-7	CASSYSSGHRVYEQYF
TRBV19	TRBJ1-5	CASKAGNQPQHF
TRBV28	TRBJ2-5	CASSSPGTSGGLYQETQYF
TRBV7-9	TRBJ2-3	CASSPRGATDTQYF
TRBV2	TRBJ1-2	CASSDARTVPGQGDYGYTF
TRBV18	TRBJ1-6	CASSLGQGSSPLHF
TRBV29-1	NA	CSVETGVDYEQYF
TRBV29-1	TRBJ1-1	CSVGTGNEAFF
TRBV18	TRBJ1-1	CASSPHIGSTEAFF
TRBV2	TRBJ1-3	CASSETFSGNTIYF
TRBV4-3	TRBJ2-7	CASSQVGDSDEQYF
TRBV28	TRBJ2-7	CASGSGGYYEQYF
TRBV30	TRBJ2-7	CAWSTGNHEQYF
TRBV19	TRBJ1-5	CAGGGEVSGNQPQHF
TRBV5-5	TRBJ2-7	CASSLGVYEQYF
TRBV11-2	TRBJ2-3	CASSPGQGTDTQYF
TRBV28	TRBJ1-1	CASLDRNTEAFF
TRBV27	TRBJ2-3	CASSLNGHEDTQYF